This entry features one TCR beta chain sequence. This entry is derived from a study of blood T cell repertoires in COVID-19. The overall study: From the United States, Italy and Spain came samples of acute and convalescent COVID-19.

Germline lookup yields CDR1 SGHNT and CDR2 YENEEA. The CDR3 runs to 15 residues. The V and J ends lost 5 bases and 3 bases, in that order; junction bases with no gene match: 6. As originally analysed: Reference gene primer amplification yielded estimated nucleated cell counts. Generated by immunoSEQ multiplex PCR, the TCRdb table keeps only in-frame clones and is missing some. V, J and clone size derive from that table, while D and trimming were established from the DNA sequence. The sample shows some 20,000 clones, under 90% of them seen only once. J is TRBJ2-7 and V is TRBV11-3, with TRBD1 matching over 11 bases. Sequences were obtained from peripheral blood. This clonotype was obtained from a human donor in a cohort sampled during active COVID-19. CDR3 sequence (DNA): TGTGCCAGCAGCCCCGGGACAGGGGGTGACTACGAGCAGTACTTC. Translated: CASSPGTGGDYEQYF.